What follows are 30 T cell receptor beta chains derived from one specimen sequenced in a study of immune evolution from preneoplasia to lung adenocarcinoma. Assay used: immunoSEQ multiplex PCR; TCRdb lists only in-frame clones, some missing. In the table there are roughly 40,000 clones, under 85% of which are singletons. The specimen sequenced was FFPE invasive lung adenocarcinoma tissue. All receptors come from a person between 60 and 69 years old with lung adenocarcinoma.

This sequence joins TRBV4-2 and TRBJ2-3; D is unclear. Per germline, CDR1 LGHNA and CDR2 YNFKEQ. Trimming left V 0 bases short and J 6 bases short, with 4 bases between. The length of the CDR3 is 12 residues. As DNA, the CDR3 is TGTGCCAGCAGCCAAGAAACGGATACGCAGTATTTT. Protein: CASSQETDTQYF.

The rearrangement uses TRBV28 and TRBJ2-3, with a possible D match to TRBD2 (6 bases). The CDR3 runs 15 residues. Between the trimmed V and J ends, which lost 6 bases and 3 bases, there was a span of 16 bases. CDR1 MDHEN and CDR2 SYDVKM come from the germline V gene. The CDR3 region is CASRRDFGGTDTQYF. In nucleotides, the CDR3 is TGTGCCAGCAGAAGGGACTTCGGTGGGACAGATACGCAGTATTTT.

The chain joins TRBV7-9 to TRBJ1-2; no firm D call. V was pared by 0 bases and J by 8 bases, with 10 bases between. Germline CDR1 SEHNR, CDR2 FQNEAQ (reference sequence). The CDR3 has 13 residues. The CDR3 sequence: CASSLASPSGYTF. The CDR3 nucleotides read TGTGCCAGCAGCTTAGCTTCCCCGTCAGGCTACACCTTC.

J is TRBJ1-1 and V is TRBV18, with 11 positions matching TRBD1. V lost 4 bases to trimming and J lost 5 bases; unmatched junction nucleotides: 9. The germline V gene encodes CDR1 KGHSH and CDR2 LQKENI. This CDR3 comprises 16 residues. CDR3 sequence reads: CASSHDGTGGRTEAFF. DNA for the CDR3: TGTGCCAGCTCACACGATGGGACAGGGGGACGGACTGAAGCTTTCTTT.

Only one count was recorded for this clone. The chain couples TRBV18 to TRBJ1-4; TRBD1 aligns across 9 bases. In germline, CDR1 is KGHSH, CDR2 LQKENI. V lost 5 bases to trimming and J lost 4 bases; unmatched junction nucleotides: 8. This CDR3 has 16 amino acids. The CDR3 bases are TGTGCCAGCTCATCTGGACAGGGGCGGGATAATGAAAAACTGTTTTTT. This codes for CASSSGQGRDNEKLFF.

CDR3 sequence: CASSGGAVVGGEQYF. The CDR3 DNA reads as TGTGCCAGCAGTGGGGGGGCGGTAGTAGGGGGCGAGCAGTACTTC. The chain uses TRBV28 and TRBJ2-7; perhaps TRBD2 as D (7 bases). V was trimmed by 5 bases and J by 6 bases, leaving 20 bases between them. CDR3 size: 15 residues. Looked up from germline, CDR1 is MDHEN and CDR2 is SYDVKM.

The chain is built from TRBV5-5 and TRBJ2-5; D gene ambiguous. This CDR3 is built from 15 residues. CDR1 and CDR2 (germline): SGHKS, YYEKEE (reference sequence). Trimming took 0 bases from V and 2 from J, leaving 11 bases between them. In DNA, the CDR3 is TGTGCCAGCAGCTTGGGTGGCAGGTTACAAGAGACCCAGTACTTC. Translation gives CASSLGGRLQETQYF.

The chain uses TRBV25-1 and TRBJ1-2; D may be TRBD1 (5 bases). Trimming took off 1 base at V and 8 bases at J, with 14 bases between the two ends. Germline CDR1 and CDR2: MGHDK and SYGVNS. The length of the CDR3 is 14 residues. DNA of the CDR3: TGTGCCAGCAGTGAATCCGGGACTCTCGGCGGCTACACCTTC. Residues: CASSESGTLGGYTF.

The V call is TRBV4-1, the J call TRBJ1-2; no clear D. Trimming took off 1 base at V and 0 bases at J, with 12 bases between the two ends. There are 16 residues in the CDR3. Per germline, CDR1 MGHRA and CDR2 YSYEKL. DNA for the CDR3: TGCGCCAGCAGCCAAGCTGGAACAGATTCTAACTATGGCTACACCTTC. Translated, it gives CASSQAGTDSNYGYTF.

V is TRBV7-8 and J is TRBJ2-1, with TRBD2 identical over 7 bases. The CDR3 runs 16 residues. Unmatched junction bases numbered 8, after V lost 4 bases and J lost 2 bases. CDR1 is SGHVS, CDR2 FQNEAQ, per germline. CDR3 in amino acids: CASSSSSSGTYNEQFF. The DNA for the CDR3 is TGTGCCAGCAGCTCGAGTTCTAGCGGTACCTACAATGAGCAGTTCTTC.

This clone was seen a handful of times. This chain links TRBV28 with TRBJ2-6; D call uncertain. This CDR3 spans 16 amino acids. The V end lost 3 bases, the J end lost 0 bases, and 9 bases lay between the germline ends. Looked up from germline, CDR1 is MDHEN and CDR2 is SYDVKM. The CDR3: CASSFLGNSGANVLTF. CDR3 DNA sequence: TGTGCCAGCAGTTTCCTAGGGAACTCTGGGGCCAACGTCCTGACTTTC. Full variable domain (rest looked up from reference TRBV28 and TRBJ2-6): DVKVTQSSRYLVKRTGEKVFLECVQDMDHENMFWYRQDPGLGLRLIYFSYDVKMKEKGDIPEGYSVSREKKERFSLILESASTNQTSMYLCASSFLGNSGANVLTFGAGSRLTVL.

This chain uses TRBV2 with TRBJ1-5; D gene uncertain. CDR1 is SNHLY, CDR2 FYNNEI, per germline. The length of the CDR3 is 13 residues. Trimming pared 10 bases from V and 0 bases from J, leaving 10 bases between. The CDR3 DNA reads TGTGCCACCCAAAGGGATAGCAATCAGCCCCAGCATTTT. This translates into CATQRDSNQPQHF.

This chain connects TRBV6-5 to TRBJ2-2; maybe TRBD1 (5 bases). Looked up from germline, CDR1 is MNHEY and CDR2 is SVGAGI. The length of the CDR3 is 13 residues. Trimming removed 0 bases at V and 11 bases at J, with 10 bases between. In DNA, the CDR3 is TGTGCCAGCAGTTACTCTCAGGGTCTCGAGCTGTTTTTT. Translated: CASSYSQGLELFF.

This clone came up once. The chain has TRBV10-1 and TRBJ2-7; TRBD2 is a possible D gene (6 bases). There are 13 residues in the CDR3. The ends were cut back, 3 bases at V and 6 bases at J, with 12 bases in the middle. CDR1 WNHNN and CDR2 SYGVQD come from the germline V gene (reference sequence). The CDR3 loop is CASSEWRGSEQYF. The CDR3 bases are TGCGCCAGCAGTGAATGGAGGGGTTCCGAGCAGTACTTC.

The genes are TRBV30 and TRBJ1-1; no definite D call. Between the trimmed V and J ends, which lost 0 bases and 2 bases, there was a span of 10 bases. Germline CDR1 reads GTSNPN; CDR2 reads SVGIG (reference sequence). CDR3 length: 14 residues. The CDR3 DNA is TGTGCCTGGAGTGTCTTGCCGGAAAACACTGAAGCTTTCTTT. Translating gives CAWSVLPENTEAFF.

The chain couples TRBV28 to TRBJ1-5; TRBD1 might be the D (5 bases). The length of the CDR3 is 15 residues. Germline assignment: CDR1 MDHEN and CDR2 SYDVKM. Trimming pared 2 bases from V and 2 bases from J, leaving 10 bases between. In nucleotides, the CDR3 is TGTGCCAGCAGTTTAGACCGGGACGGCAATCAGCCCCAGCATTTT. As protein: CASSLDRDGNQPQHF.

CDR3 sequence (DNA): TGTGCCAGCAGGCCCGATAATTCGAGGTACGAGCAGTACTTC. This sequence encodes CASRPDNSRYEQYF. This rearrangement joins TRBV7-9 to TRBJ2-7; D not resolved. V was clipped by 6 bases and J by 4 bases, with 16 bases between them. CDR1 SEHNR and CDR2 FQNEAQ come from the germline V gene (reference sequence). The CDR3 is 14 amino acids.

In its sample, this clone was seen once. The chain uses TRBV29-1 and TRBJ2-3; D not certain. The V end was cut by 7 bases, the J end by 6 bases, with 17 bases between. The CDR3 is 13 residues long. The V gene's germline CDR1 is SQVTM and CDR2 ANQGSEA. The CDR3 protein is CSAEPGVVDTQYF. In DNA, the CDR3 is TGCAGCGCCGAACCTGGCGTCGTGGATACGCAGTATTTT.

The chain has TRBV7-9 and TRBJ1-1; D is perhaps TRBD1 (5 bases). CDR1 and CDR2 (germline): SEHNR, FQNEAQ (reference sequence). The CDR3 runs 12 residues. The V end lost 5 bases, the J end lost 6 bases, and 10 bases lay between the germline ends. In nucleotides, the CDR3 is TGTGCCAGCAGCCCGGGGGGTCCTGAAGCTTTCTTT. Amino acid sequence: CASSPGGPEAFF.

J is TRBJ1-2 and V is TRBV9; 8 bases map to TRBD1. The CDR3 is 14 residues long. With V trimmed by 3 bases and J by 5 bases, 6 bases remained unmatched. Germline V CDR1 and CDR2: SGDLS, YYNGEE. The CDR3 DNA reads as TGTGCCAGCAGCGCAACGGGACAGGAATATGGCTACACCTTC. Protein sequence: CASSATGQEYGYTF.

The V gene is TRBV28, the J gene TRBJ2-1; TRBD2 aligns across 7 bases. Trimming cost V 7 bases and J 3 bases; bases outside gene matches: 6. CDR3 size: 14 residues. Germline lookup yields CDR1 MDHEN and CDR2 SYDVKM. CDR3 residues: CASTVAGLYNEQFF. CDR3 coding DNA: TGTGCCAGCACCGTAGCGGGTCTCTACAATGAGCAGTTCTTC.

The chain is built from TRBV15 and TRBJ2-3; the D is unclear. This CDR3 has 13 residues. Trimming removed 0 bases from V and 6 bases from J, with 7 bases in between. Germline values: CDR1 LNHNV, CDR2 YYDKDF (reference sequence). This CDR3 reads CATSRDSRDTQYF. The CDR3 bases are TGTGCCACCAGCAGAGACTCTAGGGATACGCAGTATTTT.

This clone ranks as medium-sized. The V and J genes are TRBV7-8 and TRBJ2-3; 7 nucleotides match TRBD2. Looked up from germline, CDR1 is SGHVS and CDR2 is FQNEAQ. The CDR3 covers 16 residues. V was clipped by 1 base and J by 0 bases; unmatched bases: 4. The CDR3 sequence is CASSLVMGGSTDTQYF. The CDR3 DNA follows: TGTGCCAGCAGCTTAGTAATGGGGGGGAGCACAGATACGCAGTATTTT.

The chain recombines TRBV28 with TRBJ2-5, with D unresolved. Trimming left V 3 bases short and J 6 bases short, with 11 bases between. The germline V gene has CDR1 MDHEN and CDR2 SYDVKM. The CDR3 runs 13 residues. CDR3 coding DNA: TGTGCCAGCAGTTTGTGGAGCGCAAAGACCCAGTACTTC. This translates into CASSLWSAKTQYF.

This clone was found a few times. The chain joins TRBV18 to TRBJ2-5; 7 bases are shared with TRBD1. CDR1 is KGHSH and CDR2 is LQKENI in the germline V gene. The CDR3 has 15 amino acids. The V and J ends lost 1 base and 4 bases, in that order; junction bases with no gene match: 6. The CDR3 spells CASSPQQGSTETQYF. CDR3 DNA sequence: TGTGCCAGCTCACCACAACAGGGGAGCACAGAGACCCAGTACTTC.

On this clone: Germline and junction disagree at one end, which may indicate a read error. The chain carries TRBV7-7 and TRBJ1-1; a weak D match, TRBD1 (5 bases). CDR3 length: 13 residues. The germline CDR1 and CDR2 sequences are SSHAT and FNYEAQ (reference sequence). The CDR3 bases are TGTGCTAGCAGCACTGCCCGGGACGCTGAAGCTTTCTTT. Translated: CASSTARDAEAFF.

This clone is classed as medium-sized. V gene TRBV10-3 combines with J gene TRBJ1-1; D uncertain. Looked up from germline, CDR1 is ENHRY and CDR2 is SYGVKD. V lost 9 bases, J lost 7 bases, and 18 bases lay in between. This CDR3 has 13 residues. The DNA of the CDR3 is TGTGCCATACAACGGATCTTGGAGGGTGAAGCTTTCTTT. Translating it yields CAIQRILEGEAFF.

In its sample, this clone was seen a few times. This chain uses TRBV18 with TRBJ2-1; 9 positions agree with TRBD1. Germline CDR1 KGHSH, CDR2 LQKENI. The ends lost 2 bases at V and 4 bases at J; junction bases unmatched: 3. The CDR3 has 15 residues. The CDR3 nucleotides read TGTGCCAGCTCACCAGGGACAGGGAGGTACAATGAGCAGTTCTTC. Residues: CASSPGTGRYNEQFF.

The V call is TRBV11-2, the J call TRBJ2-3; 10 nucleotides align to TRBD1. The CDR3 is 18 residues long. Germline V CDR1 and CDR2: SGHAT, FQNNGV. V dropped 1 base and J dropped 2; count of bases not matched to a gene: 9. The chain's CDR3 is CASSLVSYGTGDTDTQYF. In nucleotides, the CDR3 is TGTGCCAGCAGCTTAGTATCCTACGGGACAGGGGACACAGATACGCAGTATTTT.

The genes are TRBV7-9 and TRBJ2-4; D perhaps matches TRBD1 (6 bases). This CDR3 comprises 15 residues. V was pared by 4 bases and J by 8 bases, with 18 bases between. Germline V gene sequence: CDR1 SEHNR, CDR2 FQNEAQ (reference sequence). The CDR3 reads CASSSTGNLGDIQYF. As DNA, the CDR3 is TGTGCCAGCAGCTCCACAGGGAACTTAGGGGACATTCAGTACTTC. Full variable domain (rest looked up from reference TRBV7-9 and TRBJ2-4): DTGVSQNPRHKITKRGQNVTFRCDPISEHNRLYWYRQTLGQGPEFLTYFQNEAQLEKSRLLSDRFSAERPKGSFSTLEIQRTEQGDSAMYLCASSSTGNLGDIQYFGAGTRLSVL.